Below are 30 T cell receptor beta chains sequenced from a single sample in a study of blood T cell repertoires in COVID-19. Sequenced by immunoSEQ multiplex PCR; TCRdb stores in-frame clones only, minus some. The table has about 440,000 clones, 88% seen once. Sequencing input: peripheral blood. The receptors shown here come from a woman aged 45-60 years with COVID-19, enrolled during active disease.

The chain has TRBV2 and TRBJ1-1; 7 bases line up with TRBD1. CDR3 size: 16 residues. In germline, CDR1 is SNHLY, CDR2 FYNNEI. V dropped 3 bases and J dropped 0; count of bases not matched to a gene: 7. CDR3 sequence reads: CASSDGQDSLNTEAFF. CDR3 DNA: TGTGCCAGCAGTGACGGACAGGACTCCTTGAACACTGAAGCTTTCTTT.

The chain couples TRBV11-2 to TRBJ2-1; 7 positions agree with TRBD2. J was trimmed by 7 bases and V by 3 bases; bases with no gene match: 6. CDR1 and CDR2 from the germline V gene are SGHAT and FQNNGV. The CDR3 covers 14 residues. CDR3 residues: CASSLGLGGNEQFF. CDR3 DNA: TGTGCCAGCAGCTTGGGCCTGGGAGGGAATGAGCAGTTCTTC.

The chain links TRBV30 to TRBJ1-2; no clear D gene. The CDR3 length is 12 residues. CDR1 GTSNPN and CDR2 SVGIG come from the germline V gene (reference sequence). V lost 0 bases to trimming and J lost 4 bases, with 6 bases between them. Here the CDR3 DNA reads TGTGCCTGGAGTGTACCTAGCTATGGCTACACCTTC. Amino acids: CAWSVPSYGYTF.

The chain couples TRBV5-1 to TRBJ2-7; 7 nucleotides align to TRBD1. V dropped 0 bases and J dropped 5; count of bases not matched to a gene: 8. Per germline, CDR1 SGHRS and CDR2 YFSETQ. The CDR3 sequence is 15 residues long. CDR3 sequence (DNA): TGCGCCAGCAGCTTGGGTCAGGGACAGTACAACGAGCAGTACTTC. This sequence encodes CASSLGQGQYNEQYF.

The CDR3: CASSLQVHGNQPQHF. As DNA, the CDR3 is TGTGCCAGTAGTCTACAGGTCCATGGCAATCAGCCCCAGCATTTT. The chain employs TRBV19 and TRBJ1-5, with D possibly being TRBD1 (5 bases). The CDR3 spans 15 residues. Germline assignment: CDR1 LNHDA and CDR2 SQIVND (reference sequence). Trimming shortened V by 5 bases and J by 2 bases, and 13 bases separated the two germline ends. Using reference TRBV19 and TRBJ1-5 for the parts outside the CDR3, the full variable domain is DGGITQSPKYLFRKEGQNVTLSCEQNLNHDAMYWYRQDPGQGLRLIYYSQIVNDFQKGDIAEGYSVSREKKESFPLTVTSAQKNPTAFYLCASSLQVHGNQPQHFGDGTRLSIL.

V and J are TRBV19 and TRBJ2-7; D perhaps matches TRBD2 (6 bases). Trimming pared 6 bases from V and 5 bases from J, leaving 17 bases between. The CDR3 has 14 amino acids. From germline, CDR1 is LNHDA and CDR2 SQIVND (reference sequence). CDR3 sequence (DNA): TGTGCCAGTAGCAGACCGGGACTTAGGGACGAGCAGTACTTC. It yields the protein CASSRPGLRDEQYF.

J is TRBJ1-1 and V is TRBV29-1, with 9 bases fitting TRBD1. The germline CDR1 and CDR2 sequences are SQVTM and ANQGSEA. This CDR3 region has 14 residues. The ends lost 6 bases at V and 2 bases at J; junction bases unmatched: 7. The CDR3 protein is CSVTGTGFNTEAFF. The CDR3 DNA follows: TGCAGCGTAACCGGGACAGGGTTTAACACTGAAGCTTTCTTT.

The rearrangement joins TRBV28 to TRBJ1-3, with 7 bases fitting TRBD1. Germline loops: CDR1 MDHEN, CDR2 SYDVKM. The CDR3 totals 14 residues. V dropped 5 bases and J dropped 3; count of bases not matched to a gene: 4. Here the CDR3 DNA reads TGTGCCAGCAGTCTCGACAGGGTTGGAAACACCATATATTTT. Encoded protein: CASSLDRVGNTIYF.

The chain joins TRBV19 to TRBJ1-5; 7 bases agree with TRBD1. With 9 bases clipped from V and 4 bases from J, the junction kept 9 bases outside the gene matches. From germline, CDR1 is LNHDA and CDR2 SQIVND (reference sequence). The CDR3 consists of 14 residues. This CDR3 reads CASNYGTENQPQHF. In nucleotides, the CDR3 is TGTGCCAGCAATTATGGGACAGAGAATCAGCCCCAGCATTTT.

The chain links TRBV7-9 to TRBJ1-4; D gene uncertain. Germline-derived CDR1 and CDR2 are SEHNR and FQNEAQ (reference sequence). The CDR3 is 14 residues long. Trimming pared 6 bases from V and 5 bases from J, leaving 13 bases between. The DNA for the CDR3 is TGTGCCAGCAGTTTTCGGACGGGAAATGAAAAACTGTTTTTT. Translating it yields CASSFRTGNEKLFF.

The chain carries TRBV19 and TRBJ1-5; TRBD1 is a possible D gene (5 bases). V shed 8 bases and J shed 7 bases, with 18 bases lying between them. Germline-derived CDR1 and CDR2 are LNHDA and SQIVND (reference sequence). The CDR3 totals 14 residues. The CDR3 loop is CASVWRGGGQPQHF. DNA of the CDR3: TGTGCCAGTGTCTGGCGGGGGGGTGGACAGCCCCAGCATTTT.

This clone was found once. The chain uses TRBV12-3 or TRBV12-4 and TRBJ1-4, with unresolved D. The V end lost 8 bases, the J end lost 8 bases, and 15 bases lay between the germline ends. CDR3 length: 13 residues. The CDR3 bases are TGTGCCAGCCTGGCCACCCGAAAAGAAAAACTGTTTTTT. The encoded protein is CASLATRKEKLFF.

This sequence joins TRBV12-3 or TRBV12-4 and TRBJ1-5, with D possibly being TRBD1 (6 bases). V was pared by 5 bases and J by 7 bases, with 12 bases between. The CDR3 is made up of 13 amino acids. This CDR3 is CASSPTGKQPQHF. The DNA for the CDR3 is TGTGCCAGCAGTCCAACAGGGAAGCAGCCCCAGCATTTT.

The DNA for the CDR3 is TGTGCCAGCAGCTTAGGGACGGGGAACGGGGAGCTGTTTTTT. Translation: CASSLGTGNGELFF. The chain combines TRBV7-2 with TRBJ2-2; possible D gene TRBD2, 5 bases. Looked up from germline, CDR1 is SGHTA and CDR2 is FQGNSA. The CDR3 loop spans 14 amino acids. Deletions cut 1 base from V and 7 bases from J, with 10 bases between.

V and J are TRBV4-2 and TRBJ2-7, with TRBD1 matching over 9 bases. Germline loops: CDR1 LGHNA, CDR2 YNFKEQ. The CDR3 contains 17 residues. The junction had 8 bases not matched to a gene; V was cut back by 0 bases and J by 2 bases. CDR3 nucleotide sequence: TGTGCCAGCAGCCAAGATCGTTTGGGACAGGGAACCTACGAGCAGTACTTC. Translation gives CASSQDRLGQGTYEQYF.

DNA for the CDR3: TGCGCCAGCGACAAGGCGGGGGGCCCATCATCCTACAATGAGCAGTTCTTC. Amino acids: CASDKAGGPSSYNEQFF. The chain recombines TRBV5-1 with TRBJ2-1; 8 bases agree with TRBD2. The length of the CDR3 is 17 residues. J gave up 1 base and V 7 bases, and 13 bases lay outside the gene matches. Germline-derived CDR1 and CDR2 are SGHRS and YFSETQ.

Note on this clone: The identical CDR3 is also encoded by other nucleotide sequences in the sample. The chain has TRBV6-5 and TRBJ1-1, with 8 bases that match TRBD1. This CDR3 spans 14 amino acids. V was clipped by 6 bases and J by 0 bases; unmatched bases: 3. Germline-derived CDR1 and CDR2 are MNHEY and SVGAGI. The CDR3 nucleotides are TGTGCCAGCAGCCTGACAGGGGTGAACACTGAAGCTTTCTTT. Translated: CASSLTGVNTEAFF.

V usage is TRBV18 and J usage is TRBJ1-6; D is uncertain. CDR3 length equals 15 residues. V was clipped by 2 bases and J by 5 bases, with 10 bases between them. CDR1 and CDR2 from the germline V gene are KGHSH and LQKENI. CDR3 sequence reads: CASSPGVSNNSPLHF. CDR3 sequence (DNA): TGTGCCAGCTCACCAGGTGTGAGTAATAATTCACCCCTCCACTTT.

This rearrangement joins TRBV19 to TRBJ2-3; 16 bases align to TRBD2. The germline CDR1 and CDR2 sequences are LNHDA and SQIVND (reference sequence). J was trimmed by 1 base and V by 3 bases; bases with no gene match: 10. CDR3 size: 20 residues. The CDR3 DNA is TGTGCCAGTAGTATCTGCGGGACTAGCGGGGGGGCCTGGGGCACAGATACGCAGTATTTT. Translation: CASSICGTSGGAWGTDTQYF.

The rearrangement links TRBV6-4 to TRBJ1-1; a possible D gene is TRBD1 (5 bases). Trimming left V 9 bases short and J 1 base short, with 24 bases between. CDR1 is MRHNA, CDR2 SNTAGT, per germline. This CDR3 is 17 amino acids long. The CDR3 bases are TGTGCCAGACCTAATCTTCCAAGGGGCAACGGGAACACTGAAGCTTTCTTT. Its translation: CARPNLPRGNGNTEAFF.

The chain uses TRBV9 and TRBJ1-2; TRBD1 matches at 9 bases. Germline CDR1 SGDLS, CDR2 YYNGEE. The CDR3 runs to 16 residues. The junction had 11 bases not matched to a gene; V was cut back by 3 bases and J by 5 bases. The CDR3 bases are TGTGCCAGCAGCGACGACAGGGGGGTATGGAGATATGGCTACACCTTC. Its protein is CASSDDRGVWRYGYTF.

This chain joins TRBV28 and TRBJ2-3; 9 nucleotides agree with TRBD1. CDR3 length equals 16 residues. Trimming removed 0 bases from V and 5 bases from J; junction bases left unmatched: 6. Germline CDR1 and CDR2: MDHEN and SYDVKM. CDR3 amino acids: CASSLWGTGGEDTQYF. In DNA, the CDR3 is TGTGCCAGCAGTTTATGGGGAACAGGGGGCGAAGATACGCAGTATTTT.

The J gene is TRBJ1-2, the V gene TRBV23-1; D is ambiguous. TRBV23-1 is known as an ORF, though its function is uncertain. This CDR3 is built from 16 residues. The V gene lost 1 base and the J gene lost 2 bases, with 14 bases spanning the gap. CDR3: CASSQWRRGLNYGYTF. DNA of the CDR3: TGCGCCAGCAGTCAATGGCGGCGAGGACTCAACTATGGCTACACCTTC.

This clone was counted a single time. J is TRBJ1-2 and V is TRBV27, with D tentatively TRBD1 (5 bases). Germline CDR1 and CDR2: MNHEY and SMNVEV (reference sequence). V was pared by 4 bases and J by 5 bases, with 17 bases between. This CDR3 is 15 amino acids long. CDR3 sequence: CASSSLGREEYGYTF. The DNA of the CDR3 is TGTGCCAGCAGTTCATTGGGCAGGGAGGAGTATGGCTACACCTTC.

The chain has TRBV5-5 and TRBJ1-6, with TRBD1 matching over 7 bases. The CDR3 length is 17 residues. From germline, CDR1 is SGHKS and CDR2 YYEKEE (reference sequence). V lost 4 bases to trimming and J lost 7 bases; unmatched junction nucleotides: 14. The CDR3 bases are TGTGCCAGCAGCCCCCCGTCGACAGGGTTTAGGAATTCACCCCTCCACTTT. As protein: CASSPPSTGFRNSPLHF.

J is TRBJ1-1 and V is TRBV9; D is perhaps TRBD1 (6 bases). Trimming pared 0 bases from V and 1 base from J, leaving 7 bases between. Per germline, CDR1 SGDLS and CDR2 YYNGEE. The CDR3 spans 14 residues. The DNA for the CDR3 is TGTGCCAGCAGCGTAGAACAGGGGAACACTGAAGCTTTCTTT. This translates into CASSVEQGNTEAFF.

The chain recombines TRBV30 with TRBJ1-4, with TRBD1 as a possible D gene (5 bases). Trimming cost V 0 bases and J 4 bases, with 15 bases left between them. Per the germline V gene, CDR1 is GTSNPN and CDR2 is SVGIG (reference sequence). The CDR3 has 16 amino acids. In DNA, the CDR3 is TGTGCCTGGAGTGTACTGGGGGGAGGGGTTAATGAAAAACTGTTTTTT. It encodes CAWSVLGGGVNEKLFF.

The chain joins TRBV3-1 (or the pseudogene TRBV3-2) to TRBJ1-1; possibly TRBD1 for D (5 bases). The germline V gene encodes CDR1 LGHDT and CDR2 YNNKEL (reference sequence). Trimming removed 2 bases from V and 1 base from J, with 8 bases in between. The CDR3 is 14 residues long. The DNA of the CDR3 is TGTGCCAGCAGCCAAAGGGGAGGGAACACTGAAGCTTTCTTT. Its translation is CASSQRGGNTEAFF.

This clone was seen once. The rearrangement uses TRBV18 and TRBJ1-5; perhaps TRBD1 as D (6 bases). Germline lookup yields CDR1 KGHSH and CDR2 LQKENI. V lost 4 bases, J lost 6 bases, and 16 bases lay in between. The CDR3 spans 15 residues. In DNA, the CDR3 is TGTGCCAGCTCACAAGGACGGGTAGGGGGTCAGCCCCAGCATTTT. It codes for CASSQGRVGGQPQHF.

The CDR3 spells CASSLRLAGYEQYF. CDR3 in DNA: TGTGCCAGCAGCTTACGACTAGCGGGCTACGAGCAGTACTTC. The chain recombines TRBV13 with TRBJ2-7, with 10 bases that match TRBD2. The CDR3 contains 14 residues. CDR1 PRHDT and CDR2 FYEKMQ come from the germline V gene (reference sequence). The V segment lost 2 bases and the J segment 3 bases; nucleotides outside the gene matches: 1.